Only a few counts were recorded for the clone carrying this TCR beta chain. Its antigen remains unknown. This sample stems from a study of T-cell memory formation after mild COVID-19. CDR1 and CDR2 (germline): SGHRS, YFSETQ. Trimming shortened V by 0 bases and J by 2 bases, and 8 bases separated the two germline ends. This CDR3 has 14 residues. Study-wide results and caveats: Second-wave clones that peaked on day 37 lacked confirmed SARS-CoV-2 specificity. CD4/CD8 balance held among clones contracting day 15 to 85, and later expanders leaned CD4+.

Amplification by 5'RACE using constant-segment primers produced TCR alpha and TCR beta cDNA libraries that carried sample barcodes and UMIs. TCRdb processed the 5' RACE reads anew with MiXCR; each CDR3 protein has one entry. The table records roughly 130,000 distinct CDR3 sequences, 15% to 20% of them present only once. This clonotype was sampled from an adult woman who had mild COVID-19 (a few samples of this study predate the infection). Cell type and time point are not known. The V call is TRBV5-1, the J call TRBJ2-5, with D possibly TRBD1 on 5 matching bases. Material for sequencing was PBMCs or a T cell subset sorted from them (not recorded which). The CDR3 nucleotides read TGCGCCAGCAGCTTGGTAGGGGATCAAGAGACCCAGTACTTC. Amino acid sequence: CASSLVGDQETQYF.